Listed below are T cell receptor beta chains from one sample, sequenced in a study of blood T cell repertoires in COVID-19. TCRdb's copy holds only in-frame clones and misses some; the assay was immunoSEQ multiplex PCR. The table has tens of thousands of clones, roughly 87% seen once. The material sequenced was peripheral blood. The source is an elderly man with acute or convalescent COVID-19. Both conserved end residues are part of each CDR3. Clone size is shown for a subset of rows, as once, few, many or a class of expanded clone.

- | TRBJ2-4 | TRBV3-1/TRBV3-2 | CASSSMPNSGRPKNIQYF
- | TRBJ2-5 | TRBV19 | CASSKGTGGSQETQYF
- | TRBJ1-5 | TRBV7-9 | CASSRTGSNQPQHF
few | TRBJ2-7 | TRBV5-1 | CASSLDSGRFYEQYF
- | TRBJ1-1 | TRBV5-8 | CASSSDRVPGTEAFF
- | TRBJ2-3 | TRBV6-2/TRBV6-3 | CASSFRVLTDTQYF
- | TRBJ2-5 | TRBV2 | CASSEGTSGRRGTQYF
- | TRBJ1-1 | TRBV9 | CASSPDRGHTEAFF
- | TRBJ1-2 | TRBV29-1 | CSATGTGGMYTF
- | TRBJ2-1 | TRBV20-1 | CSASNNEQFF
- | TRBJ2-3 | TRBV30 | CAWSRLADTQYF
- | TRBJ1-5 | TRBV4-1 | CASSQGSRGTAYQPQHF
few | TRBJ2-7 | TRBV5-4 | CASSSPDSGRAHPYEQYF
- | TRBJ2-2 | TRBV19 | CASSIGQAGELFF
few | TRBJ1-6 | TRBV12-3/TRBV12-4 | CASRINLDSPLHF
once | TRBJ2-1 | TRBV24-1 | CATSGRSGSVPYNEQFF
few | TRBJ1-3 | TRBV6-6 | CASSTYTGNTIYF
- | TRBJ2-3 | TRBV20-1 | CSASSGRAYTQYF
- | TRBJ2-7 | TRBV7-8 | CASSLGALPYEQYF
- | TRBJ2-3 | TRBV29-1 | CSAGDNTQYF
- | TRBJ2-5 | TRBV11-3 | CASSTGLAEETQYF
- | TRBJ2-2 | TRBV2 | CASTPTSANTGELFF
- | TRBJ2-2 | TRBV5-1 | CASSFSSGSTGELFF
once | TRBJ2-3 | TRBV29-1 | CSVRERSTDTQYF